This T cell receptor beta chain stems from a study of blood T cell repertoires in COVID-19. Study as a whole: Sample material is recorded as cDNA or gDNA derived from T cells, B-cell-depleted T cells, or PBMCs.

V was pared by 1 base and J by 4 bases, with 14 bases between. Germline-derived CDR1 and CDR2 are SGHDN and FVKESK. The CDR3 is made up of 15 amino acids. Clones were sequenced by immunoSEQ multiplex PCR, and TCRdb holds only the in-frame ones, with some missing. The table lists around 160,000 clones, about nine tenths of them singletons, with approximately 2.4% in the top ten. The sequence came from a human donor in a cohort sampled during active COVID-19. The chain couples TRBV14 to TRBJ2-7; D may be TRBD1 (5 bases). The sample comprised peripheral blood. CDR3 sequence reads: CASSQGPRALYEQYF. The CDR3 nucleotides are TGTGCCAGCAGCCAAGGACCCAGGGCATTGTACGAGCAGTACTTC.